The T cell receptor beta chain under discussion was sequenced for a study of Graves' ophthalmopathy and Graves' hyperthyroidism. Moderate-to-severe activity, CAS ≥3, NOSPECS ≥4 and duration under 3 months were recorded for donors with ophthalmopathy. Exclusion criteria comprised other autoimmune diseases, uncontrolled infections, pregnancy or lactation in patients. Study findings and constraints: Ophthalmopathy progression cases were predicted by the model with 70.59% sensitivity and 72.22% specificity.

The sample holds many counts of this clonotype. Its antigen is unidentified. The V segment lost 4 bases and the J segment 7 bases; nucleotides outside the gene matches: 5. The germline CDR1 and CDR2 sequences are LGHNA and YNFKEQ. CDR3 length: 13 amino acids. RNA transcripts yielded amplified TCR beta CDR3 regions. HTBI primers were employed in first-round RT-PCR, then a second-round multiplex PCR followed. TCRdb analysed the multiplex PCR reads with MiXCR anew, one entry per CDR3 protein. The sample has 600,000 to 700,000 distinct CDR3 sequences, roughly 41% seen once; the top ten hold more than 2.5%.

This receptor was taken from an adult man with Graves' ophthalmopathy. Sequencing was carried out using peripheral blood. The rearrangement joins TRBV4-2 to TRBJ1-1, with TRBD1 matching 8 bases. The CDR3 is CASSRAGGIEAFF. Here the CDR3 DNA reads TGTGCCAGCAGCCGTGCAGGGGGCATTGAAGCTTTCTTT.